This TCR beta chain was sequenced during a study of blood T cells in healthy people across ages. Then a second PCR, running roughly 7 to 11 cycles, was carried out with a sample-barcoded 5' primer and a J-beta primer mix. TCRdb re-analysed the 5' RACE reads in MiXCR, keeping a single row per CDR3 protein. This sample has over a million distinct CDR3 sequences, with approximately 59% found just once. The table lists this clonotype with a count of one. At one end the junction does not follow the germline gene, possibly because of a read error. The CDR3 extends over 17 amino acids. Per germline, CDR1 MNHNS and CDR2 SASEGT.

The sequence was collected from a young man in good health. The rearrangement joins TRBV6-1 to TRBJ2-3, with D maybe TRBD1 (6 bases). Sequencing was done on a sample of blood. The CDR3 spells CAGSGADRPFNTDTQYF. In DNA, the CDR3 is TGTGCCGGCAGTGGAGCAGACAGGCCCTTTAACACAGATACGCAGTATTTT.